This TCR beta chain was retrieved from a study of T cell clonotyping in hematopoietic cell transplantation. Time point indicated: recipient sample about 28 days before transplant, after cytoreduction. Produced via immunoSEQ multiplex PCR; TCRdb's table is partial and in-frame only. Found here are 25,000 to 30,000 clones, 93% of them singletons; the top ten hold about 2.2%. Trimming shortened V by 6 bases and J by 0 bases, and 13 bases separated the two germline ends. Per germline, CDR1 SGHDN and CDR2 FVKESK. The CDR3 length is 15 residues. This TCR derives from a man in his fifties or sixties with acute myeloid leukemia. Some clones in this sample may be carry-over from other donors' samples. Sequences were derived from peripheral blood mononuclear cells, sampled before stem cell transplant. V is TRBV14 and J is TRBJ2-3; the D gene is possibly TRBD2 (6 bases). CDR3 nucleotide sequence: TGTGCCAGCAGATTCACGGGGGAAAGCACAGATACGCAGTATTTT. Residues: CASRFTGESTDTQYF.